Following are 32 T cell receptor beta chains from one sample sequenced in a study of T cells in Graves' hyperthyroidism and ophthalmopathy. Researchers amplified the TCR beta CDR3 regions from RNA transcripts. In the first-round RT-PCR of the TCR CDR3, the HTBI primer set was used. TCRdb independently ran MiXCR on the multiplex PCR reads; one entry per CDR3 protein. The sample lists about 96,000 distinct CDR3 sequences, around 50% occurring once. Sequenced: blood. The receptors were sampled from a woman aged 40 to 50 with Graves' hyperthyroidism.

This clonotype was observed many times. The CDR3 sequence: CASSHAGQLNEKLFF. DNA of the CDR3: TGTGCCAGCAGCCACGCGGGACAGTTGAATGAAAAACTGTTTTTT. The V and J genes are TRBV2 and TRBJ1-4, with 7 bases aligning to TRBD1. The CDR3 sequence is 15 residues long. Looked up from germline, CDR1 is SNHLY and CDR2 is FYNNEI. With V trimmed by 6 bases and J by 5 bases, 9 bases remained unmatched.

The V call is TRBV4-1, the J call TRBJ1-2; perhaps TRBD1 as D (6 bases). V was trimmed by 0 bases and J by 6 bases, leaving 14 bases between them. The CDR3 sequence is 15 residues long. In germline, CDR1 is MGHRA, CDR2 YSYEKL. The CDR3 region is CASSQESVGADGYTF. DNA of the CDR3: TGCGCCAGCAGCCAAGAGTCGGTGGGGGCAGATGGCTACACCTTC.

This chain uses TRBV15 with TRBJ2-3; D is possibly TRBD1 or TRBD2 (5 bases each). V was clipped by 4 bases and J by 6 bases, with 8 bases between them. The CDR3 is made up of 12 amino acids. Germline V gives CDR1 LNHNV, CDR2 YYDKDF (reference sequence). As DNA, the CDR3 is TGTGCCACCAGCATTGGGACGGATACGCAGTATTTT. Amino acids: CATSIGTDTQYF.

This clonotype was counted at least ten times. The gene calls are TRBV20-1 and TRBJ2-7, with TRBD1 matching over 8 bases. The CDR3 length is 14 residues. V lost 3 bases, J lost 4 bases, and 8 bases stayed unmatched. Germline V CDR1 and CDR2: DFQATT, SNEGSKA (reference sequence). Here the CDR3 DNA reads TGCAGTGCTAGGGCACCGGGACAGGTATACGAGCAGTACTTC. Translating gives CSARAPGQVYEQYF.

This clonotype has only one observation. This sequence joins TRBV7-2 and TRBJ2-6; weak D call: TRBD1 (7 bases). The CDR3 is 18 amino acids. Germline loops: CDR1 SGHTA, CDR2 FQGNSA. V lost 4 bases and J lost 4, with 20 bases in between. CDR3 protein: CASSSQGGSTSGANVLTF. In nucleotides, the CDR3 is TGTGCCAGCAGCTCCCAGGGGGGCTCGACTTCCGGGGCCAACGTCCTGACTTTC.

The chain employs TRBV7-6 and TRBJ2-5, with 8 bases identical to TRBD2. J gave up 4 bases and V 5 bases, and 12 bases lay outside the gene matches. Per germline, CDR1 SGHVS and CDR2 FNYEAQ. The CDR3 has 16 amino acids. The CDR3: CASSVRSGGGRETQYF. CDR3 sequence (DNA): TGTGCCAGCAGCGTGAGGTCGGGAGGGGGGAGAGAGACCCAGTACTTC.

In regard to this clonotype: The CDR3 end shows no conserved phenylalanine or tryptophan, and so a read error is likely. The chain carries TRBV20-1 and TRBJ1-4; D remains ambiguous. CDR1 is DFQATT, CDR2 SNEGSKA, per germline (reference sequence). The CDR3 covers 13 residues. CDR3 in amino acids: CSARALSNEKLFY. Written as DNA, the CDR3 is TGCAGTGCTAGGGCCCTGAGTAATGAAAAGCTGTTTTAT.

The chain combines TRBV28 with TRBJ2-5, with TRBD1 matching over 7 bases. The germline V gene has CDR1 MDHEN and CDR2 SYDVKM. The CDR3 runs 16 residues. The J segment lost 0 bases and the V segment lost 2 bases, leaving 6 bases of the junction unmatched. CDR3 bases: TGTGCCAGCAGTTTACCGGGGACAGCCCACCAAGAGACCCAGTACTTC. Protein sequence: CASSLPGTAHQETQYF.

Turning to this clonotype: One junction end disagrees with the germline gene, perhaps due to a read error. This chain uses TRBV7-2 with TRBJ2-7; D tentatively fits TRBD1 or TRBD2 (5 bases each). The CDR3 consists of 15 residues. CDR1 and CDR2 from the germline V gene are SGHTA and FQGNSA. The CDR3 sequence: CASSRPGPDPYEQYF. CDR3 bases: TGCGCCAGCAGCCGCCCGGGACCGGACCCCTACGAGCAGTACTTC.

The gene calls are TRBV20-1 and TRBJ1-1; D possibly corresponds to TRBD1 (5 bases). CDR1 DFQATT and CDR2 SNEGSKA come from the germline V gene (reference sequence). The CDR3 spans 11 residues. Between the trimmed V and J ends, which lost 0 bases and 11 bases, there was a span of 10 bases. Here the CDR3 reads CSARDLGVAFF. CDR3 nucleotide sequence: TGCAGTGCTAGAGATCTAGGGGTGGCTTTCTTT.

This clonotype was found once. The chain is built from TRBV20-1 and TRBJ2-7; TRBD2 agrees at 8 bases. The CDR3 is made up of 14 amino acids. Trimming cost V 3 bases and J 4 bases; bases outside gene matches: 8. CDR1 is DFQATT, CDR2 SNEGSKA, per germline (reference sequence). CDR3 DNA sequence: TGCAGTGCTAGTAAGGGGGGCGGGAGGTACGAGCAGTACTTC. This sequence encodes CSASKGGGRYEQYF.

Comment on this clonotype: Relative to the germline gene, one junction end is altered; a read error may explain this. This chain links TRBV7-2 with TRBJ2-7; 11 bases map to TRBD1. This CDR3 is built from 16 residues. Germline loops: CDR1 SGHTA, CDR2 FQGNSA. The CDR3 coding sequence is TGCGCCAGCAGCCTTCTCCTAGGACAGGGGGCATACGAGCAGTACTTC. Its translation: CASSLLLGQGAYEQYF.

A word on this clonotype: One end of the junction varies from germline; a read error may be responsible. The chain couples TRBV24-1 to TRBJ2-2; D is perhaps TRBD1 (6 bases). The CDR3 consists of 13 residues. Per the germline V gene, CDR1 is KGHDR and CDR2 is SFDVKD. The CDR3 loop is CATRGTFTGELSW. The CDR3 bases are TGTGCCACCAGGGGGACATTCACCGGGGAGCTGTCTTGG.

The rearrangement links TRBV7-9 to TRBJ2-7; 12 nucleotides line up with TRBD2. CDR3 length: 15 amino acids. V was clipped by 5 bases and J by 2 bases; unmatched bases: 4. Germline V lookup: CDR1 SEHNR, CDR2 FQNEAQ (reference sequence). The CDR3 region is CASSRWTSGTYEQYF. CDR3 in DNA: TGTGCCAGCAGCCGGTGGACTAGCGGGACCTACGAGCAGTACTTC.

The V gene is TRBV7-8, the J gene TRBJ2-5; possible D gene TRBD2, 6 bases. V lost 1 base and J lost 6, with 9 bases in between. Looked up from germline, CDR1 is SGHVS and CDR2 is FQNEAQ. The CDR3 consists of 13 residues. The CDR3 nucleotides read TGTGCCAGCAGCTTAGATGGAGGGCAGACCCAGTACTTC. It specifies CASSLDGGQTQYF.

The rearrangement joins TRBV14 to TRBJ2-7; tentative D call: TRBD2 (5 bases). This CDR3 contains 16 residues. CDR1 is SGHDN, CDR2 FVKESK, per germline. Trimming removed 4 bases from V and 3 bases from J, with 19 bases in between. The CDR3 reads CASSPSRGLALYEQYF. The CDR3 coding sequence is TGTGCCAGCAGCCCATCAAGAGGGCTAGCTCTCTACGAGCAGTACTTC.

This clonotype was seen at least ten times. The chain carries TRBV9 and TRBJ1-1, with 7 positions matching TRBD1. This CDR3 spans 15 amino acids. Per the germline V gene, CDR1 is SGDLS and CDR2 is YYNGEE. With 4 bases clipped from V and 5 bases from J, the junction kept 11 bases outside the gene matches. The CDR3 DNA sequence: TGTGCCAGCAGCCATTCAGGGGGGGCGGTGACTGAAGCTTTCTTT. Its translation is CASSHSGGAVTEAFF.

This chain links TRBV10-3 with TRBJ1-1; 9 bases fit TRBD1. The CDR3 covers 12 residues. V lost 8 bases, J lost 4 bases, and 2 bases stayed unmatched. The germline V gene encodes CDR1 ENHRY and CDR2 SYGVKD. The DNA for the CDR3 is TGTGCCATCGGGACAGGGTCCACTGAAGCTTTCTTT. Amino acid sequence: CAIGTGSTEAFF.

The chain links TRBV29-1 to TRBJ2-7; D gene unclear. The CDR3 is made up of 11 amino acids. From germline, CDR1 is SQVTM and CDR2 ANQGSEA. Trimming stripped 8 bases from V and 3 bases from J, with 11 bases between. The CDR3 loop is CSSYSDYEQYF. The CDR3 nucleotides read TGCAGCAGTTACTCTGACTACGAGCAGTACTTC.

V gene TRBV7-8 combines with J gene TRBJ1-2, with 7 nucleotides matching TRBD1. This CDR3 region has 17 residues. Per the germline V gene, CDR1 is SGHVS and CDR2 is FQNEAQ. J gave up 0 bases and V 1 base, and 8 bases lay outside the gene matches. The CDR3 sequence is CASSLDGRGGSNYGYTF. CDR3 bases: TGTGCCAGCAGCTTAGACGGGAGAGGGGGCTCTAACTATGGCTACACCTTC.

This clonotype was observed many times. The chain couples TRBV4-2 to TRBJ2-7, with D uncertain. The ends were cut back, 0 bases at V and 4 bases at J, with 16 bases in the middle. CDR1 is LGHNA and CDR2 is YNFKEQ in the germline V gene. The CDR3 has 16 amino acids. The CDR3: CASSQESSRKPYEQYF. CDR3 bases: TGTGCCAGCAGCCAAGAGTCGTCGCGGAAGCCATACGAGCAGTACTTC.

On this clonotype itself: At one end, the junction sequence differs from germline, possibly due to a read error. The V gene is TRBV7-7, the J gene TRBJ2-2; D unclear. Germline V gene lookup returns CDR1 SSHAT and CDR2 FNYEAQ (reference sequence). The CDR3 covers 17 residues. The CDR3 DNA is TGTGCTAGCAGCTTAGCATGGGGTCAGATGGACACCGGGGAGCTGTTTTTT. Translation gives CASSLAWGQMDTGELFF.

The chain combines TRBV19 with TRBJ2-5, with 16 bases that match TRBD2. The CDR3 sequence is 17 residues long. Germline CDR1 and CDR2: LNHDA and SQIVND (reference sequence). V lost 5 bases, J lost 5 bases, and 8 bases stayed unmatched. The CDR3 DNA is TGTGCCAGTAGTCTGGGACTAGCGGGAGGGCCCAGGGAGACCCAGTACTTC. It translates to CASSLGLAGGPRETQYF.

Note on this clonotype: The junction shows a germline mismatch at one end, possibly a read error. The chain joins TRBV7-9 to TRBJ1-2, with D possibly being TRBD1 (5 bases). Germline V lookup: CDR1 SEHNR, CDR2 FQNEAQ (reference sequence). The CDR3 loop spans 12 amino acids. The DNA of the CDR3 is TGCGCCAGCAGAACCGGGACGGATGGCTACACCTTC. It is translated as CASRTGTDGYTF.

The chain employs TRBV7-9 and TRBJ2-7; 7 nucleotides agree with TRBD1. CDR3 length equals 15 residues. J was trimmed by 0 bases and V by 5 bases; bases with no gene match: 7. Germline V lookup: CDR1 SEHNR, CDR2 FQNEAQ (reference sequence). CDR3 in amino acids: CASSPLRDSSYEQYF. CDR3 bases: TGTGCCAGCAGCCCACTCCGGGACAGCTCCTACGAGCAGTACTTC.

In the case of this clonotype: Given a much more abundant clone one base away, this may be a read error. This chain uses TRBV12-3 or TRBV12-4 with TRBJ1-5, with TRBD1 identical over 8 bases. V lost 0 bases and J lost 8; bases outside the gene matches: 12. The CDR3 runs 17 residues. DNA of the CDR3: TGTGCCAGCAGTTTAGCGAGGACAGGGTTGACCCCAAAGCCCCAGCATTTT. The encoded protein is CASSLARTGLTPKPQHF.

Many counts were recorded for this clonotype. The rearrangement links TRBV4-3 to TRBJ1-1; no reliable D call. The CDR3 extends over 15 amino acids. V was trimmed by 2 bases and J by 8 bases, leaving 18 bases between them. Germline V gives CDR1 LGHNA, CDR2 YSLEER. CDR3 in amino acids: CASSQNKDSAGEAFF. The CDR3 DNA sequence: TGCGCCAGCAGCCAAAATAAGGACTCCGCGGGGGAAGCTTTCTTT.

Ten or more counts support this clonotype. The V and J genes are TRBV4-1 and TRBJ1-2; D gene unclear. This CDR3 comprises 14 residues. Looked up from germline, CDR1 is MGHRA and CDR2 is YSYEKL. With 1 base removed from V and 4 bases from J, the gap between germline ends came to 10 bases. CDR3 protein: CASSQGAGSYGYTF. The CDR3 DNA follows: TGCGCCAGCAGCCAAGGGGCGGGGAGCTATGGCTACACCTTC.

The chain carries TRBV29-1 and TRBJ2-7, with D possibly TRBD2 on 6 matching bases. Germline V lookup: CDR1 SQVTM, CDR2 ANQGSEA. V was cut by 7 bases and J by 2 bases, with 15 bases left in between. The CDR3 spans 13 residues. For the CDR3, the DNA is TGCAGCGGCCAAGATCGGGGGACCTACGAGCAGTACTTC. Its translation is CSGQDRGTYEQYF.

This clonotype was seen just once. The chain has TRBV20-1 and TRBJ2-5; no reliable D call. The CDR3 covers 11 residues. Trimming pared 8 bases from V and 0 bases from J, leaving 7 bases between. CDR1 is DFQATT and CDR2 is SNEGSKA in the germline V gene (reference sequence). The CDR3 region has the DNA TGCAGTCCCGAGTACCAAGAGACCCAGTACTTC. Protein product: CSPEYQETQYF.

About this clonotype: The junction shows a germline mismatch at one end, possibly a read error. The chain carries TRBV7-3 and TRBJ1-2; 7 bases agree with TRBD1. From germline, CDR1 is SGHTA and CDR2 FQGTGA. The CDR3 consists of 13 residues. The CDR3 is CASSFGQGDGYTF. The CDR3 DNA sequence: TGCGCCAGCAGCTTCGGGCAGGGGGATGGCTACACCTTC.

This clonotype showed up many times. V and J are TRBV10-3 and TRBJ1-2; D is perhaps TRBD1 (5 bases). V lost 8 bases and J 8 bases, leaving 15 bases between the germline ends. The CDR3 runs to 12 residues. Germline lookup yields CDR1 ENHRY and CDR2 SYGVKD. The CDR3 loop is CAIDGGNVGYTF. CDR3 bases: TGTGCCATCGACGGGGGGAACGTGGGCTACACCTTC.